Each of the 10 T cell receptor beta chains below was sequenced from the same sample in a study of monozygotic twins with inflammatory bowel disease. TCRdb re-called the 5' RACE reads and gives one entry per CDR3 protein, without DNA. The table lists about 210,000 distinct CDR3 sequences. Sequencing was performed on blood. The source of these receptors is a human donor with ulcerative colitis or Crohn's disease, or a healthy co-twin of an affected twin (not recorded which).

This chain links TRBV5-1 with TRBJ1-5; absent DNA, TCRdb's TRBD1 call cannot be checked. Germline V gene data show CDR1 as SGHRS and CDR2 as YFSETQ. This CDR3 is built from 15 residues. This chain's CDR3 is CASSLVTGGGQPQHF.

The rearrangement joins TRBV5-4 to TRBJ2-1. The CDR3 covers 15 residues. CDR1 and CDR2 from the germline V gene are SGHNT and YYREEE (reference sequence). This chain's CDR3 is CASSSGLAGTDEQFF. Supplemented by reference TRBV5-4 and TRBJ2-1, the full variable domain reads ETGVTQSPTHLIKTRGQQVTLRCSSQSGHNTVSWYQQALGQGPQFIFQYYREEENGRGNFPPRFSGLQFPNYSSELNVNALELDDSALYLCASSSGLAGTDEQFFGPGTRLTVL.

This rearrangement joins TRBV5-1 to TRBJ2-7; TCRdb gives TRBD1 as the D gene, but with no DNA this cannot be confirmed. This CDR3 is 14 amino acids long. Germline CDR1 is SGHRS and CDR2 is YFSETQ. CDR3 loop: CASKPGQGSYEQYF.

The chain has TRBV11-2 and TRBJ2-3; TCRdb designates TRBD2, a call that cannot be tested without DNA. This CDR3 contains 16 residues. The germline CDR1 and CDR2 sequences are SGHAT and FQNNGV. CDR3 sequence: CASRGSGAMSTDTQYF.

The chain is built from TRBV11-2 and TRBJ1-1. The germline gives CDR1 SGHAT, CDR2 FQNNGV. This CDR3 is built from 15 residues. The CDR3 sequence is CASSLGGSPETEAFF.

J is TRBJ1-2 and V is TRBV20-1; TCRdb's D gene call, TRBD1, goes unchecked for lack of DNA. Per germline, CDR1 DFQATT and CDR2 SNEGSKA (reference sequence). The CDR3 extends over 14 amino acids. This CDR3 reads CSARDEGVNYGYTF.

The chain recombines TRBV19 with TRBJ2-1; absent DNA, TCRdb's TRBD2 call cannot be checked. CDR1 is LNHDA and CDR2 is SQIVND in the germline V gene (reference sequence). The CDR3 runs 19 residues. The CDR3 spells CASSIRGLLFEVSDNEQFF.

This rearrangement joins TRBV12-5 to TRBJ1-2; checking the TCRdb D call of TRBD1 is not possible without DNA. CDR3 length: 15 amino acids. The germline V gene encodes CDR1 LGHNT and CDR2 FRNRAP. Here the CDR3 reads CASGGTDRDGYGYTF.

The CDR3 is CASSPSRLLASGGAWEQFF. The chain employs TRBV7-8 and TRBJ2-1; TCRdb's D call of TRBD2 is untestable without DNA. Germline V gives CDR1 SGHVS, CDR2 FQNEAQ. CDR3 size: 19 residues.

V is TRBV18 and J is TRBJ2-1; TCRdb lists TRBD1, though no DNA is available to test this call. The germline gives CDR1 KGHSH, CDR2 LQKENI. This CDR3 is built from 11 residues. This CDR3 is CASSRDREQFF.